The TCR beta chain described here comes from a study of T-cell memory formation after mild COVID-19. Study-wide background: Among the donors, TCR clusters were largely specific to each donor. Overall study findings and caveats: Clones shrinking from day 15 to 85 showed even CD4/CD8 mixes; later expanders tilted CD4+. CD4+ contracting clones lay mainly in CM and EM, CD8+ ones in EMRA.

The TCR alpha and TCR beta cDNA libraries, bearing sample barcodes and UMIs, were generated by 5'RACE using constant-segment primers. TCRdb independently ran MiXCR on the 5' RACE reads; one entry per CDR3 protein. The sample gives 500,000 to 650,000 distinct CDR3 sequences, roughly 22% of which show up once; about 8.4% is in the top ten. The germline V gene has CDR1 SGHRS and CDR2 YFSETQ. CDR3 size: 14 residues. V was clipped by 4 bases and J by 4 bases; unmatched bases: 7. Worth noting for this clonotype: Its specificity is not known.

Sequenced: PBMCs or a T cell subset sorted from them (not recorded which). This TCR was sampled from an adult woman who had mild COVID-19 (a few samples of this study predate the infection). Cell type and time point are not known. V gene TRBV5-1 combines with J gene TRBJ2-7, with 8 bases identical to TRBD1. CDR3 in DNA: TGCGCCAGCAGCACGGACAGGGTGTCGTACGAGCAGTACTTC. It yields the protein CASSTDRVSYEQYF.